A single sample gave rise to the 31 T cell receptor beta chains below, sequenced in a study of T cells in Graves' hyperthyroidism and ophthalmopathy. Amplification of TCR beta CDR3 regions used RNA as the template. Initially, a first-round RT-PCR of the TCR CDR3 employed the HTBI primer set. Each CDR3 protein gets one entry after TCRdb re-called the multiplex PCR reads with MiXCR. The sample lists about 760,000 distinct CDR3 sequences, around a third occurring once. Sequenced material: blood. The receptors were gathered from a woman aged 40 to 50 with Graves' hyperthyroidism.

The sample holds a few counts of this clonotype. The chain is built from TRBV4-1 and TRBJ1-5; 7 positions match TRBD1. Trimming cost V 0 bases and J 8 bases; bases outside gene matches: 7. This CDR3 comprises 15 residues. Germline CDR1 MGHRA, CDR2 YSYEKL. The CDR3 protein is CASSQDLGGAKPQHF. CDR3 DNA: TGCGCCAGCAGCCAAGATCTAGGGGGCGCGAAGCCCCAGCATTTT.

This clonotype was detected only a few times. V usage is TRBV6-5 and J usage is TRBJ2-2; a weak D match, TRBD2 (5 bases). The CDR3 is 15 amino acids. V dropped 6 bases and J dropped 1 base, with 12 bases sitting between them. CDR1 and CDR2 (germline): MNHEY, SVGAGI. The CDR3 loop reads CASRIAGLNTGELFF. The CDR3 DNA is TGTGCCAGCAGGATCGCGGGCCTGAACACCGGGGAGCTGTTTTTT.

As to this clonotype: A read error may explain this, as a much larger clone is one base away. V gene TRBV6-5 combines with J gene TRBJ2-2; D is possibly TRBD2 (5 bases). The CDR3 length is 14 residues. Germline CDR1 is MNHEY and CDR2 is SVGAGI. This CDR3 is CASSYSEGSGKLFF. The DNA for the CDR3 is TGTGCCAGCAGTTACTCCGAGGGATCCGGGAAGCTGTTTTTT.

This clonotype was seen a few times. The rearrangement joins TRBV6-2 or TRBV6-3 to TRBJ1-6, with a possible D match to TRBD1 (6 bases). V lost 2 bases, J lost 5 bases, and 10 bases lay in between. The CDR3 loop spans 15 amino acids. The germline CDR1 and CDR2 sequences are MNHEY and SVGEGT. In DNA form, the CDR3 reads TGTGCCAGCAGTTACCGGGGGGCGCATAATTCACCCCTCCACTTT. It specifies CASSYRGAHNSPLHF.

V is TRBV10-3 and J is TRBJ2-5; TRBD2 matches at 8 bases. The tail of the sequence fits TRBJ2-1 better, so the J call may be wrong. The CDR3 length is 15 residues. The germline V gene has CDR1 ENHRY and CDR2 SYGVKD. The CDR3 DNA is TGTGCCATCAGCGAGCCGGGACTAGCCTACAATGAGCAGTTCTTC. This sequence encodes CAISEPGLAYNEQFF.

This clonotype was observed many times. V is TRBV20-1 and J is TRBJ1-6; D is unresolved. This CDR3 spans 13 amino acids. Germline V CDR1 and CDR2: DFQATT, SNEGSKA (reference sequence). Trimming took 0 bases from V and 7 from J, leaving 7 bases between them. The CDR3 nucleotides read TGCAGTGCTAGAGATGGCAGGAATTCACCCCTCCACTTT. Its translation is CSARDGRNSPLHF.

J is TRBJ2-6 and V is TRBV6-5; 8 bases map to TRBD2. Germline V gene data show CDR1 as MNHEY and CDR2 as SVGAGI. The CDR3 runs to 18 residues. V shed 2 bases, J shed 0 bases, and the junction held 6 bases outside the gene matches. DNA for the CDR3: TGTGCCAGCAGTTACGGTGGCGGGAGGACCTCTGGGGCCAACGTCCTGACTTTC. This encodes CASSYGGGRTSGANVLTF.

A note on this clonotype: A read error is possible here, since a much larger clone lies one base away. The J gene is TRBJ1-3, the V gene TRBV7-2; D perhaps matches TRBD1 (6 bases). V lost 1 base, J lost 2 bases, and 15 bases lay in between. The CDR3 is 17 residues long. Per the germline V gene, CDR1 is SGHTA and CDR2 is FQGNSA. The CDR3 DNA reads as TGTGCCAGCAGCTTAGATCCCCAGGGGCGGCCTGGAAACACCATATATTTT. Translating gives CASSLDPQGRPGNTIYF.

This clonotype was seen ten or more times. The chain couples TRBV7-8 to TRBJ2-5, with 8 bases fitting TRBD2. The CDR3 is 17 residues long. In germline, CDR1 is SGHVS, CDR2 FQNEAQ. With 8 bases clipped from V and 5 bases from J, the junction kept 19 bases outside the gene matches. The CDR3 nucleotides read TGTGCCAGCTATCAGCGGGAGAATAGGCTGGGCTCGGAGACCCAGTACTTC. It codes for CASYQRENRLGSETQYF.

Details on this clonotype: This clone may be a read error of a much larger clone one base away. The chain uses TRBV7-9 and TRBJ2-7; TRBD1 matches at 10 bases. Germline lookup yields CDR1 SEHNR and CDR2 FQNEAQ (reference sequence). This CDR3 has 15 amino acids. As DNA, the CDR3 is TGTGCCGGCAGCTCACTCCGGGACAGGGGCTACGAGCAGTACTTC. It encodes CAGSSLRDRGYEQYF.

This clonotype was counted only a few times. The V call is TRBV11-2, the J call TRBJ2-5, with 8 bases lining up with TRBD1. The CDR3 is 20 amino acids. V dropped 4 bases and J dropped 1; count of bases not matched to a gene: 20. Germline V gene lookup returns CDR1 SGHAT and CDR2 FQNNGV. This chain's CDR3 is CASSSKDIYYRGSFQETQYF. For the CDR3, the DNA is TGTGCCAGCAGCTCGAAGGACATTTATTACAGGGGGTCTTTCCAAGAGACCCAGTACTTC.

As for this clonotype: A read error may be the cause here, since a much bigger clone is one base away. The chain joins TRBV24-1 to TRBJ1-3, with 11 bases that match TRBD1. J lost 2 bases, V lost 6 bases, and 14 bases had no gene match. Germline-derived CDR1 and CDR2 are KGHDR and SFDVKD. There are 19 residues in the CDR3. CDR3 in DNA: TGTGCCACCAGTAGTTCCCCGGGACAGGGGGGTTCGGCTGGAAACACCATATATTTT. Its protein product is CATSSSPGQGGSAGNTIYF.

CDR3 amino acids: CASSADSRNYGYTF. The CDR3 DNA is TGCGCCAGCAGTGCGGACAGTAGGAACTATGGCTACACCTTC. The rearrangement uses TRBV10-1 and TRBJ1-2, with D possibly matching TRBD1 (6 bases). CDR3 length: 14 amino acids. The germline gives CDR1 WNHNN, CDR2 SYGVQD (reference sequence). The ends were cut back, 4 bases at V and 2 bases at J, with 11 bases in the middle.

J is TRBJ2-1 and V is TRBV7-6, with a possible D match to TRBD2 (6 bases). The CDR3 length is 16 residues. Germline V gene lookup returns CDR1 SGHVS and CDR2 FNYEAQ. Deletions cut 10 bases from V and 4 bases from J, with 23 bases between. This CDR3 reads CAITSIPTRPYNEQFF. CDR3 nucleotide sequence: TGTGCCATCACCAGCATCCCGACTAGACCTTACAATGAGCAGTTCTTC.

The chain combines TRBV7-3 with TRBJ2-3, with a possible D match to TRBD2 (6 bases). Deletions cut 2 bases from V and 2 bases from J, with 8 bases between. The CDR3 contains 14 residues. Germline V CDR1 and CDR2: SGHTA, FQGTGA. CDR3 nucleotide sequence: TGTGCCAGCAGCTTAGCGGGGACCACAGATACGCAGTATTTT. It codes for CASSLAGTTDTQYF. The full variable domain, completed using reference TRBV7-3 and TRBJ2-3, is GAGVSQTPSNKVTEKGKYVELRCDPISGHTALYWYRQSLGQGPEFLIYFQGTGAADDSGLPNDRFFAVRPEGSVSTLKIQRTERGDSAVYLCASSLAGTTDTQYFGPGTRLTVL.

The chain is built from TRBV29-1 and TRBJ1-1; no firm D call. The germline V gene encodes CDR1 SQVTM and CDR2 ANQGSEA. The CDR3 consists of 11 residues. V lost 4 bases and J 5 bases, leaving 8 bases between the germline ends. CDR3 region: CSVGEGTEAFF. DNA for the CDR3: TGCAGCGTTGGGGAAGGAACTGAAGCTTTCTTT. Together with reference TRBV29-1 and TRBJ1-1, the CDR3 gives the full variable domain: SAVISQKPSRDICQRGTSLTIQCQVDSQVTMMFWYRQQPGQSLTLIATANQGSEATYESGFVIDKFPISRPNLTFSTLTVSNMSPEDSSIYLCSVGEGTEAFFGQGTRLTVV.

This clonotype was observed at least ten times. CDR3: CAISDLTTGNGYTF. CDR3 nucleotide sequence: TGTGCCATCAGTGACTTGACTACAGGGAATGGCTACACCTTC. The chain uses TRBV10-3 and TRBJ1-2; TRBD1 is a possible D gene (6 bases). This CDR3 comprises 14 residues. Germline assignment: CDR1 ENHRY and CDR2 SYGVKD. Deletions cut 3 bases from V and 6 bases from J, with 14 bases between.

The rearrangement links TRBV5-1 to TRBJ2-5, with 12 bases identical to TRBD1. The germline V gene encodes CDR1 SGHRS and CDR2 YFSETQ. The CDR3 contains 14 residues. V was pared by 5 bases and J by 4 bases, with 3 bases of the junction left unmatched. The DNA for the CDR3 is TGCGCCAGCAGGGGACAGGGGGCTTTAGAGACCCAGTACTTC. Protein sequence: CASRGQGALETQYF. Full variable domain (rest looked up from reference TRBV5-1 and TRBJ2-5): KAGVTQTPRYLIKTRGQQVTLSCSPISGHRSVSWYQQTPGQGLQFLFEYFSETQRNKGNFPGRFSGRQFSNSRSEMNVSTLELGDSALYLCASRGQGALETQYFGPGTRLLVL.

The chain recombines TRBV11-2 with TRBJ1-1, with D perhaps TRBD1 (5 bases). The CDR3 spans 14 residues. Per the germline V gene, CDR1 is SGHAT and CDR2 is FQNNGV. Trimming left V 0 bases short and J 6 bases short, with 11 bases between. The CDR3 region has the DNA TGTGCCAGCAGCTTAGACCTTCCGGGACCTGAAGCTTTCTTT. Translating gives CASSLDLPGPEAFF.

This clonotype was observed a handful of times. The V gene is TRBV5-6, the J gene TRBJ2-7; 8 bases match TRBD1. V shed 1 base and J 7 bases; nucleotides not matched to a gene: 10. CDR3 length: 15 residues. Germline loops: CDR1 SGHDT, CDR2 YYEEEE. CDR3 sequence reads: CASSLRGQEVREQYF. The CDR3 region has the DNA TGTGCCAGCAGCTTGAGGGGACAGGAGGTTCGTGAGCAGTACTTC.

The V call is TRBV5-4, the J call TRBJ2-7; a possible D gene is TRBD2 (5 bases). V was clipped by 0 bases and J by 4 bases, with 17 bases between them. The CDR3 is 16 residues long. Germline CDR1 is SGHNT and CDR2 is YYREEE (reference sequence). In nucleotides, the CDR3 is TGTGCCAGCAGCTTGGCGGCGGGTATGAACTTTTACGAGCAGTACTTC. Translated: CASSLAAGMNFYEQYF.

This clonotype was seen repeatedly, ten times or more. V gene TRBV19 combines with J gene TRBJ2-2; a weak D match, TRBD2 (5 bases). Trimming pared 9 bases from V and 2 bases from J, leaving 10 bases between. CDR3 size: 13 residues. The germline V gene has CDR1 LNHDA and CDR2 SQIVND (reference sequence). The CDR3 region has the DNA TGTGCCAGCCTCTCGGGAAACACCGGGGAGCTGTTTTTT. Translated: CASLSGNTGELFF.

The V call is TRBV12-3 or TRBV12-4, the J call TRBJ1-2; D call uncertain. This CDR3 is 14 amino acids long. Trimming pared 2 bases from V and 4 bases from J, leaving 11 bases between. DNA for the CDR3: TGTGCCAGCAGTTTAAGTCCAGCTAGCTATGGCTACACCTTC. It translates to CASSLSPASYGYTF.

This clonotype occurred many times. CDR3 bases: TGTGCCAGCAGCCAAGGATACGGAACGGGTTCACCCCTCCACTTT. Protein product: CASSQGYGTGSPLHF. The V gene is TRBV14, the J gene TRBJ1-6; the D is unclear. The CDR3 loop spans 15 amino acids. Trimming took off 1 base at V and 9 bases at J, with 13 bases between the two ends. Germline lookup yields CDR1 SGHDN and CDR2 FVKESK.

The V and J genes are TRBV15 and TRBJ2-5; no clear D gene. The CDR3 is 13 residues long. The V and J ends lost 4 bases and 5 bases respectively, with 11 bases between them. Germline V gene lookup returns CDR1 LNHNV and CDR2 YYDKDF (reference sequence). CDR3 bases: TGTGCCACCAGCAAGTTCGACGGGGAGACCCAGTACTTC. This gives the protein CATSKFDGETQYF.

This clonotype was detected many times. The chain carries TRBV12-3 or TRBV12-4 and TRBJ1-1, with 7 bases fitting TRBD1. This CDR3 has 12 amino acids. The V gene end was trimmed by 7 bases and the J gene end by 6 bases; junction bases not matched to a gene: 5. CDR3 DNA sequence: TGTGCCAGCATCCTGACAGGGTCTGAAGCTTTCTTT. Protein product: CASILTGSEAFF.

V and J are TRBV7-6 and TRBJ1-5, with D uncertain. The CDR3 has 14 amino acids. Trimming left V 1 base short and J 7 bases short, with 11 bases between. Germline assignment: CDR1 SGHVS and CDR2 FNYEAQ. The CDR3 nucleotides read TGTGCCAGCAGCTTAGATACGGAGGAGCAGCCCCAGCATTTT. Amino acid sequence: CASSLDTEEQPQHF. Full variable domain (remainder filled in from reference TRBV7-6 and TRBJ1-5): GAGVSQSPRYKVTKRGQDVALRCDPISGHVSLYWYRQALGQGPEFLTYFNYEAQQDKSGLPNDRFSAERPEGSISTLTIQRTEQRDSAMYRCASSLDTEEQPQHFGDGTRLSIL.

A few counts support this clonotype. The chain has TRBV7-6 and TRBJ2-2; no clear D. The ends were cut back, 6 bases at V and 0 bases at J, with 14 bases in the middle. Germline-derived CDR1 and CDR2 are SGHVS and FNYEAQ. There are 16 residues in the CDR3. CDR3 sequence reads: CASSSGLYPNTGELFF. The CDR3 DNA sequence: TGTGCCAGCAGTTCTGGGTTGTACCCGAACACCGGGGAGCTGTTTTTT.

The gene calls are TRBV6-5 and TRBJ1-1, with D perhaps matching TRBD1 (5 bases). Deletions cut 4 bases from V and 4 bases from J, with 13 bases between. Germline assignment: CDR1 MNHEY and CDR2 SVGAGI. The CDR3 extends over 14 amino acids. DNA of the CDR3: TGTGCCAGCAGTTGCCGGGGCCAACGCACTGAAGCTTTCTTT. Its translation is CASSCRGQRTEAFF.

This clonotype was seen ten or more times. DNA of the CDR3: TGTGCCAGCAGTGTACAACAGGTCCAGCATTTT. It yields the protein CASSVQQVQHF. J is TRBJ1-5 and V is TRBV6-1; D might be TRBD1 (5 bases). The CDR3 consists of 11 residues. The germline V and J ends were trimmed by 4 bases and 12 bases, with 10 bases remaining between them. Germline values: CDR1 MNHNS, CDR2 SASEGT.

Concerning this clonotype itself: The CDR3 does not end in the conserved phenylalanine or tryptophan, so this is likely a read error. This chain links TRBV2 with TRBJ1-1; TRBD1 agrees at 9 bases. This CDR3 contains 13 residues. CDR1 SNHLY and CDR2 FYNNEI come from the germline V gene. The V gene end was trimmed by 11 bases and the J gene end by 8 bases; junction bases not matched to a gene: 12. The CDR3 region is CAGGGTGLPEAFL. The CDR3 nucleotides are TGTGCCGGAGGGGGGACAGGGCTCCCCGAAGCTTTCCTT.